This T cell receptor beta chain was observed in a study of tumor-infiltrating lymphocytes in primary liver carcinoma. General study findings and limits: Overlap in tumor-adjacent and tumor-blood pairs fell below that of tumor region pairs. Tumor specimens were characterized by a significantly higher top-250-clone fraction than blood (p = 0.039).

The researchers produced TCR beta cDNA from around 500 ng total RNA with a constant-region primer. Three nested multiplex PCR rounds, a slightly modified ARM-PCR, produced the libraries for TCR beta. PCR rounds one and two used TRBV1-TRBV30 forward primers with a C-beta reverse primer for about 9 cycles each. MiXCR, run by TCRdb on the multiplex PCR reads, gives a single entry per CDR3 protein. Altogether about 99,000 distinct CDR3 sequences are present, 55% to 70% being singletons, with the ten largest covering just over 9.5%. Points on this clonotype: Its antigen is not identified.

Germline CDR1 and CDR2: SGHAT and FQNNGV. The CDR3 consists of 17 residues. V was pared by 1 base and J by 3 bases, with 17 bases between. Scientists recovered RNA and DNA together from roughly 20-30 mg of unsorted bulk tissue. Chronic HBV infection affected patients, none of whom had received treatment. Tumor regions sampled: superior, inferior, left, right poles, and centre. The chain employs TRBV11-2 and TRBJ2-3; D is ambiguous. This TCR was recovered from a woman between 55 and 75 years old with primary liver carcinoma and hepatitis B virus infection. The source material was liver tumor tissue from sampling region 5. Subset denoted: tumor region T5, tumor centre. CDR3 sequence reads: CASSLAVGRRSTDTQYF. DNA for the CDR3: TGTGCCAGCAGCTTAGCAGTGGGAAGAAGGAGTACAGATACGCAGTATTTT. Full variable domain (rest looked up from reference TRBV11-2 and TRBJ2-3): EAGVAQSPRYKIIEKRQSVAFWCNPISGHATLYWYQQILGQGPKLLIQFQNNGVVDDSQLPKDRFSAERLKGVDSTLKIQPAKLEDSAVYLCASSLAVGRRSTDTQYFGPGTRLTVL.